The next 24 T cell receptor beta chains were all read from a single sample in a study of yellow fever vaccine responses in identical twins. TCRdb reprocessed the RT-PCR reads via MiXCR and lists one record per CDR3 protein. The sample includes roughly 18,000 distinct CDR3 sequences, roughly two thirds of them seen just once. Sequenced here: T cells from blood (PBMCs), unsorted or a sorted subset (not recorded which), sampled before or after yellow fever vaccination (not recorded which). These receptors came from a woman younger than 35 who received the yellow fever vaccine.

This clonotype has only one observation. V usage is TRBV27 and J usage is TRBJ2-2; D gene unclear. Germline V CDR1 and CDR2: MNHEY, SMNVEV (reference sequence). This CDR3 has 13 residues. V was trimmed by 2 bases and J by 1 base, leaving 2 bases between them. CDR3 loop: CASSLKNTGELFF. Written as DNA, the CDR3 is TGTGCCAGCAGTTTAAAGAACACCGGGGAGCTGTTTTTT.

The chain has TRBV20-1 and TRBJ2-1; D unclear. Germline V gives CDR1 DFQATT, CDR2 SNEGSKA (reference sequence). The CDR3 is 12 residues long. With 3 bases removed from V and 2 bases from J, the gap between germline ends came to 5 bases. The CDR3 nucleotides read TGCAGTGCTAGCGGAGCCTACAATGAGCAGTTCTTC. Translation gives CSASGAYNEQFF.

This chain connects TRBV4-1 to TRBJ2-1; D might be TRBD2 (7 bases). This CDR3 comprises 16 residues. The germline gives CDR1 MGHRA, CDR2 YSYEKL. The V end was cut by 0 bases, the J end by 8 bases, with 17 bases between. The CDR3 region has the DNA TGCGCCAGCAGCCAAGAGCCCCCAGGAGGGGGGGATGAGCAGTTCTTC. Its protein product is CASSQEPPGGGDEQFF.

In its sample, this clonotype was seen a few times. The CDR3, as DNA: TGTGCCAGCTCGTGGAGCACAGATACGCAGTATTTT. It encodes CASSWSTDTQYF. This chain links TRBV18 with TRBJ2-3; no firm D call. This CDR3 comprises 12 residues. Germline V CDR1 and CDR2: KGHSH, LQKENI. V lost 6 bases to trimming and J lost 0 bases, with 4 bases between them.

V is TRBV7-3 and J is TRBJ2-3; D ambiguous. Trimming left V 0 bases short and J 6 bases short, with 4 bases between. The CDR3 totals 12 residues. The germline V gene encodes CDR1 SGHTA and CDR2 FQGTGA. The CDR3 DNA is TGTGCCAGCAGCTTAACCGGGGATACGCAGTATTTT. Encoded protein: CASSLTGDTQYF.

The chain uses TRBV18 and TRBJ2-7; D might be TRBD1 (6 bases). Germline CDR1 is KGHSH and CDR2 is LQKENI. This CDR3 contains 13 residues. V was trimmed by 4 bases and J by 5 bases, leaving 12 bases between them. CDR3 nucleotides: TGTGCCAGCTCACAAACAGGGATGAACGAGCAGTACGTC. Its translation: CASSQTGMNEQYV.

By proportion, this clonotype is medium-sized. The V gene is TRBV2, the J gene TRBJ2-2; D uncertain. From germline, CDR1 is SNHLY and CDR2 FYNNEI. The length of the CDR3 is 11 residues. V lost 4 bases and J 11 bases, leaving 8 bases between the germline ends. CDR3 amino acids: CASSVSYELFF. In DNA, the CDR3 is TGTGCCAGCAGTGTCTCCTATGAGCTGTTTTTT.

This clonotype came up a few times. This sequence joins TRBV5-4 and TRBJ1-1, with a possible D match to TRBD1 (5 bases). This CDR3 is 15 amino acids long. Germline CDR1 SGHNT, CDR2 YYREEE (reference sequence). V gave up 3 bases and J gave up 4 bases, with 16 bases separating them. CDR3 sequence reads: CASSSSRGKLTEAFF. CDR3 DNA sequence: TGTGCCAGCAGCTCGTCTCGGGGCAAACTCACTGAAGCTTTCTTT.

This sequence joins TRBV10-2 and TRBJ1-1; 7 nucleotides line up with TRBD1. The CDR3 extends over 15 amino acids. Germline V gene data show CDR1 as WSHSY and CDR2 as SAAADI. The V segment lost 7 bases and the J segment 6 bases; nucleotides outside the gene matches: 14. This CDR3 is CASMDRIAGVSEAFF. The CDR3 DNA reads TGCGCCAGCATGGACAGGATAGCGGGAGTGTCTGAAGCTTTCTTT.

This clonotype was seen only a few times. This chain links TRBV7-2 with TRBJ2-1; D ambiguous. This CDR3 region has 11 residues. The germline CDR1 and CDR2 sequences are SGHTA and FQGNSA. V lost 3 bases and J 7 bases, leaving 4 bases between the germline ends. CDR3 residues: CASSFGNEQFF. Written as DNA, the CDR3 is TGTGCCAGCAGCTTCGGGAATGAGCAGTTCTTC.

The chain combines TRBV11-1 with TRBJ2-2; D could derive from TRBD1 or TRBD2 (5 bases each). Germline CDR1 reads SGHAT; CDR2 reads FQDESV (reference sequence). V was trimmed by 3 bases and J by 5 bases, leaving 10 bases between them. The CDR3 covers 14 residues. The CDR3 DNA is TGTGCCAGCAGCTTCGGCAGGGAGACCGGGGAGCTGTTTTTT. Translated: CASSFGRETGELFF.

The gene calls are TRBV2 and TRBJ1-1, with no clear D. The CDR3 is made up of 14 amino acids. Deletions cut 5 bases from V and 4 bases from J, with 14 bases between. Per germline, CDR1 SNHLY and CDR2 FYNNEI. The CDR3 protein is CASSYGRLGTEAFF. The CDR3, as DNA: TGTGCCAGCAGTTATGGCAGGCTCGGCACTGAAGCTTTCTTT.

The rearrangement joins TRBV7-9 to TRBJ1-5; D is unclear. V was cut by 5 bases and J by 0 bases, with 8 bases left in between. The CDR3 totals 14 residues. CDR1 and CDR2 from the germline V gene are SEHNR and FQNEAQ (reference sequence). CDR3 bases: TGTGCCAGCAGCCCCGGATATAGCAATCAGCCCCAGCATTTT. Protein: CASSPGYSNQPQHF. Looking up the rest from reference TRBV7-9 and TRBJ1-5 gives the full variable domain: DTGVSQNPRHKITKRGQNVTFRCDPISEHNRLYWYRQTLGQGPEFLTYFQNEAQLEKSRLLSDRFSAERPKGSFSTLEIQRTEQGDSAMYLCASSPGYSNQPQHFGDGTRLSIL.

This chain joins TRBV5-1 and TRBJ1-3; no clear D. Looked up from germline, CDR1 is SGHRS and CDR2 is YFSETQ. This CDR3 contains 14 residues. V gave up 5 bases and J gave up 0 bases, with 9 bases separating them. CDR3 in amino acids: CASSSDTSGNTIYF. CDR3 nucleotides: TGCGCCAGCAGTTCCGACACCTCTGGAAACACCATATATTTT.

The genes are TRBV18 and TRBJ1-1; 10 bases match TRBD1. The CDR3 runs 15 residues. Germline CDR1 KGHSH, CDR2 LQKENI. J lost 0 bases, V lost 8 bases, and 6 bases had no gene match. The CDR3 here is CASTDRGQMNTEAFF. DNA of the CDR3: TGTGCCAGCACCGACAGGGGGCAAATGAACACTGAAGCTTTCTTT.

The genes are TRBV6-1 and TRBJ1-5, with 8 positions matching TRBD1. Per the germline V gene, CDR1 is MNHNS and CDR2 is SASEGT. With 6 bases clipped from V and 4 bases from J, the junction kept 11 bases outside the gene matches. The CDR3 runs to 16 residues. Here the CDR3 reads CASSDSTGGPNQPQHF. CDR3 DNA: TGTGCCAGCAGCGATTCCACAGGGGGTCCGAATCAGCCCCAGCATTTT.

V and J are TRBV11-3 and TRBJ2-1; 14 bases match TRBD2. Looked up from germline, CDR1 is SGHNT and CDR2 is YENEEA. With V trimmed by 5 bases and J by 7 bases, 7 bases remained unmatched. CDR3 length: 16 amino acids. The CDR3 is CASSTLGTSGSNEQFF. DNA of the CDR3: TGTGCCAGCAGCACCCTGGGGACTAGCGGGAGTAATGAGCAGTTCTTC.

V is TRBV29-1 and J is TRBJ2-5; possible D gene TRBD1, 5 bases. Trimming removed 7 bases from V and 2 bases from J, with 11 bases in between. The CDR3 has 12 residues. The germline V gene has CDR1 SQVTM and CDR2 ANQGSEA. In DNA, the CDR3 is TGCAGCGCATCAACAGGACAAGAGACCCAGTACTTC. Protein product: CSASTGQETQYF.

CDR3 in amino acids: CSGRGGDEQFF. The CDR3 nucleotides are TGCAGTGGCAGGGGGGGGGATGAGCAGTTCTTC. The V call is TRBV20-1, the J call TRBJ2-1, with D perhaps matching TRBD1 or TRBD2 (7 bases each). The CDR3 extends over 11 amino acids. CDR1 and CDR2 from the germline V gene are DFQATT and SNEGSKA (reference sequence). Trimming removed 7 bases from V and 8 bases from J, with 12 bases in between.

This clonotype is medium-sized (0.01 to 0.1%). The V gene is TRBV18, the J gene TRBJ2-6; no reliable D call. CDR1 and CDR2 (germline): KGHSH, LQKENI. V was pared by 0 bases and J by 3 bases, with 9 bases between. The length of the CDR3 is 16 residues. The CDR3 DNA is TGTGCCAGCTCACCACCGCAGGTGTTTGGGGCCAACGTCCTGACTTTC. Translating gives CASSPPQVFGANVLTF.

The chain is built from TRBV5-4 and TRBJ2-2; 9 nucleotides line up with TRBD2. J gave up 7 bases and V 0 bases, and 7 bases lay outside the gene matches. CDR3 length equals 16 residues. Germline V gene sequence: CDR1 SGHNT, CDR2 YYREEE (reference sequence). The CDR3 reads CASSLEAGGPDGELFF. CDR3 in DNA: TGTGCCAGCAGCTTGGAGGCGGGAGGGCCCGACGGGGAGCTGTTTTTT.

This clonotype appeared once. This chain links TRBV10-3 with TRBJ1-1; D call uncertain. Per the germline V gene, CDR1 is ENHRY and CDR2 is SYGVKD. The CDR3 loop spans 15 amino acids. The V end was cut by 3 bases, the J end by 1 base, with 12 bases between. The CDR3 is CAISDPGRTNTEAFF. The CDR3 DNA reads TGTGCCATCAGTGATCCCGGTCGAACGAACACTGAAGCTTTCTTT.

CDR3 coding DNA: TGTGCCAGCAGTCGAACAGCCAGAGAGACCCAGTACTTC. Translation: CASSRTARETQYF. The chain has TRBV2 and TRBJ2-5; D remains ambiguous. CDR3 length: 13 residues. The V and J ends lost 5 bases and 4 bases respectively, with 11 bases between them. Germline values: CDR1 SNHLY, CDR2 FYNNEI.

In this sample, this clonotype turned up a few times. The V call is TRBV2, the J call TRBJ2-1, with D unclear. V was pared by 5 bases and J by 6 bases, with 14 bases between. Germline values: CDR1 SNHLY, CDR2 FYNNEI. The length of the CDR3 is 14 residues. This CDR3 is CASSTDVGINEQFF. The CDR3 DNA is TGTGCCAGCAGTACCGACGTGGGAATCAATGAGCAGTTCTTC.